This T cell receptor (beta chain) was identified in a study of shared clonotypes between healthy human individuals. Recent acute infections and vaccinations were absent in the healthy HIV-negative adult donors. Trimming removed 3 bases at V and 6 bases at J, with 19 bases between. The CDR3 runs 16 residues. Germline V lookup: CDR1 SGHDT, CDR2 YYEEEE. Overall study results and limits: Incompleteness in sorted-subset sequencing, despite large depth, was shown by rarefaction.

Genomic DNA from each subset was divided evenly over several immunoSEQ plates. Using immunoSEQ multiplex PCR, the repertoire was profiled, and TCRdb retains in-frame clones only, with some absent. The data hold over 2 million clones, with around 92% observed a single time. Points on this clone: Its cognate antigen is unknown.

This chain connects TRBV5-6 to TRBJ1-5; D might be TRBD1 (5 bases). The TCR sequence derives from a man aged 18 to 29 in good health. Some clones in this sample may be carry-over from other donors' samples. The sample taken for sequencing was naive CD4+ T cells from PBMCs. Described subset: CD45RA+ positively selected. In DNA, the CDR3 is TGTGCCAGCAGCTGGGGCGGGGATATTAGGGCTCAGCCCCAGCATTTT. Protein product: CASSWGGDIRAQPQHF.